The rows below give T cell receptor beta chains drawn from one sample of a study of beta chain features in type 1 diabetes. The assay was immunoSEQ multiplex PCR, and TCRdb's table has in-frame clones only and misses some. The sample consists of 250,000 to 300,000 clones, under 8.5% of them appearing once. Sequenced: central memory CD4+ T cells from blood. The source is a woman aged 18-29 years in good health. Both conserved end residues are part of each CDR3. D genes are given only for firm matches. Clone size, where shown, is once, few, many, or a class for clones that have expanded.

D	J	size	V	CDR3	DNA
NA	TRBJ2-2	few	TRBV2	CASRDSPANTGELFF	TGTGCCAGCAGGGACAGCCCGGCGAACACCGGGGAGCTGTTTTTT
TRBD2	TRBJ2-5	few	TRBV11-2	CASSLVLGSGKGTQYF	TGTGCCAGCAGCTTAGTGTTGGGTAGCGGGAAGGGGACCCAGTACTTC
NA	TRBJ2-1	NA	TRBV19	CASSGTLVNEQFF	TGTGCCAGTAGTGGGACTTTGGTCAATGAGCAGTTCTTC
NA	TRBJ1-4	NA	TRBV6-5	CASKAVEKLFF	TGTGCCAGCAAAGCGGTTGAAAAACTGTTTTTT
NA	TRBJ1-2	few	TRBV28	CASHQGISYGYTF	TGTGCCAGCCACCAGGGGATTAGCTATGGCTACACCTTC
TRBD2	TRBJ2-3	NA	TRBV7-3	CASSFGTSGGTDTQYF	TGTGCCAGCAGCTTCGGGACTAGCGGGGGGACAGATACGCAGTATTTT
TRBD1	TRBJ1-2	NA	TRBV30	CAWSDLPGTVHGYTF	TGTGCCTGGAGTGATCTGCCCGGGACAGTCCATGGCTACACCTTC
TRBD2	TRBJ2-7	many	TRBV10-3	CAIRPETSGRAQKSYEQYF	TGTGCCATCAGACCCGAGACTAGCGGGAGGGCACAGAAATCCTACGAGCAGTACTTC
NA	TRBJ2-5	NA	TRBV11-2	CASSLDPGTRETQYF	TGTGCCAGCAGCTTAGACCCAGGGACAAGGGAGACCCAGTACTTC
TRBD2	TRBJ2-3	few	TRBV14	CASSQYRTSGTDTQYF	TGTGCCAGCAGCCAATATAGGACTAGCGGAACAGATACGCAGTATTTT
NA	TRBJ2-7	few	TRBV7-6	CASSLGPRGGGAYEQYF	TGTGCCAGCAGCTTAGGGCCCCGAGGAGGGGGCGCTTACGAGCAGTACTTC
NA	TRBJ2-3	few	TRBV4-3	CASSLGGQDTQYF	TGCGCCAGCAGCCTGGGGGGGCAAGATACGCAGTATTTT
TRBD2	TRBJ2-3	few	TRBV2	CASSILAGGKYF	TGTGCCAGCAGTATACTAGCGGGAGGAAAGTATTTT
NA	TRBJ2-3	NA	TRBV2	CASTVDKAVDTQYF	TGTGCCAGCACAGTGGACAAGGCGGTAGATACGCAGTATTTT
TRBD2	TRBJ2-7	few	TRBV5-1	CASSSTSGSYEQYF	TGCGCCAGCAGCTCCACTAGCGGGAGCTACGAGCAGTACTTC
NA	TRBJ1-6	few	TRBV18	CASSLPGSSYNSPLHF	TGTGCCAGCTCACTCCCCGGGAGCTCCTATAATTCACCCCTCCACTTT
TRBD2	TRBJ2-7	NA	TRBV30	CAWSVQWGQLAAYEQYF	TGTGCCTGGAGTGTACAATGGGGGCAACTAGCGGCCTACGAGCAGTACTTC
TRBD2	TRBJ2-5	few	TRBV5-4	CASSRPTSGGQETQYF	TGTGCCAGCAGCAGACCGACTAGCGGGGGCCAAGAGACCCAGTACTTC
TRBD1	TRBJ1-1	NA	TRBV6-5	CATGTGMNTEAFF	TGTGCCACCGGGACAGGGATGAACACTGAAGCTTTCTTT
TRBD2	TRBJ2-1	NA	TRBV7-2	CASSSSGVANEQFF	TGTGCCAGCAGCTCGAGCGGGGTCGCGAATGAGCAGTTCTTC
TRBD1	TRBJ2-1	NA	TRBV19	CASSTGGDFLRQFF	TGTGCCAGTAGTACAGGGGGCGATTTTCTGAGGCAGTTCTTC
NA	TRBJ1-1	few	TRBV7-9	CASSFVTTEAFF	TGTGCCAGCAGCTTTGTAACCACTGAAGCTTTCTTT
NA	TRBJ2-1	NA	TRBV14	CASSQVFGAYEQFF	TGTGCCAGCAGCCAAGTATTCGGGGCCTATGAGCAGTTCTTC
NA	TRBJ2-2	NA	TRBV4-2	CASSQEVKNTGELFF	TGTGCCAGCAGCCAAGAGGTGAAAAACACCGGGGAGCTGTTTTTT
NA	TRBJ1-5	few	TRBV10-3	CAISEGLSNQPQHF	TGTGCCATCAGTGAGGGACTTAGCAATCAGCCCCAGCATTTT
NA	TRBJ1-2	few	TRBV7-2	CASSLTRGGYGYTF	TGTGCCAGCAGCTTAACAAGGGGTGGCTATGGCTACACCTTC
TRBD1	TRBJ1-1	NA	TRBV2	CASILTGDHTEAFF	TGTGCCAGCATCCTGACAGGGGACCACACTGAAGCTTTCTTT
TRBD1	TRBJ1-1	few	TRBV18	CASSRGQGALGTEAFF	TGTGCCAGCTCACGGGGACAGGGGGCGCTGGGCACTGAAGCTTTCTTT
TRBD1	TRBJ1-1	few	TRBV19	CASNRGTGMNTEAFF	TGTGCCAGTAACCGGGGGACAGGGATGAACACTGAAGCTTTCTTT
NA	TRBJ1-1	few	TRBV11-3	CASSFGGVMNTEAFF	TGTGCCAGCAGCTTCGGGGGAGTCATGAACACTGAAGCTTTCTTT
NA	TRBJ2-2	many	TRBV19	CASSNLNRAGELFF	TGTGCCAGTAGTAACTTAAACAGGGCCGGGGAGCTGTTTTTT
TRBD1	TRBJ2-3	few	TRBV7-2	CASTPYRGTTDTQYF	TGTGCCAGCACCCCTTACAGGGGGACCACAGATACGCAGTATTTT
NA	TRBJ2-5	few	TRBV2	CASSGLAVQETQYF	TGTGCCAGCAGTGGTCTGGCGGTACAAGAGACCCAGTACTTC
NA	TRBJ1-1	few	TRBV5-5	CASTPVGGGGLNTEAFF	TGTGCCAGCACCCCGGTCGGGGGAGGAGGGTTGAACACTGAAGCTTTCTTT
NA	TRBJ2-3	NA	TRBV7-8	CASSLEGLTQYF	TGTGCCAGCAGCTTAGAGGGGCTTACGCAGTATTTT
NA	TRBJ1-2	NA	TRBV7-9	CASSWDGNYGYTF	TGTGCCAGCAGCTGGGACGGGAACTATGGCTACACCTTC
NA	TRBJ1-2	NA	TRBV10-2	CASSTNPLYGYTF	TGCGCCAGCAGTACGAACCCCCTCTATGGCTACACCTTC